The next 27 T cell receptor beta chains were all read from a single sample in a study of response to subunit inactivated influenza vaccine. TCRdb reprocessed the RT-PCR reads with MiXCR, giving one entry per CDR3 protein. The top ten hold about a third of the sample, which has roughly 160,000 distinct CDR3 sequences, about 10% seen once. The sequences come from CD8+ T cells sorted from PBMCs, collected approximately 25 months after vaccination. The receptor source for this set is a man between 50 and 75 years old who received an inactivated influenza vaccine.

This clonotype has just a few counts. The chain recombines TRBV7-9 with TRBJ1-3; 7 nucleotides match TRBD1. Per germline, CDR1 SEHNR and CDR2 FQNEAQ (reference sequence). CDR3 size: 15 residues. V shed 5 bases and J 4 bases; nucleotides not matched to a gene: 8. DNA of the CDR3: TGTGCCAGCAGCCGCGAGGGGGCCGTGGGAAACACCATATATTTT. Residues: CASSREGAVGNTIYF.

V gene TRBV7-8 combines with J gene TRBJ2-5; 9 bases match TRBD2. The CDR3 has 13 residues. Germline V lookup: CDR1 SGHVS, CDR2 FQNEAQ. The V and J ends lost 6 bases and 3 bases, in that order; junction bases with no gene match: 2. The CDR3 protein is CASSPSGKETQYF. CDR3 in DNA: TGTGCCAGCAGTCCTAGCGGGAAAGAGACCCAGTACTTC. Supplemented by reference TRBV7-8 and TRBJ2-5, the full variable domain reads GAGVSQSPRYKVAKRGQDVALRCDPISGHVSLFWYQQALGQGPEFLTYFQNEAQLDKSGLPSDRFFAERPEGSVSTLKIQRTQQEDSAVYLCASSPSGKETQYFGPGTRLLVL.

In this sample, this clonotype turned up many times. The chain employs TRBV5-1 and TRBJ2-7, with 7 nucleotides matching TRBD1. From germline, CDR1 is SGHRS and CDR2 YFSETQ. CDR3 size: 14 residues. V shed 6 bases, J shed 6 bases, and the junction held 12 bases outside the gene matches. CDR3 protein: CASTGSTGVSEQYF. CDR3 coding DNA: TGCGCCAGCACTGGATCAACAGGGGTATCCGAGCAGTACTTC.

A word on this clonotype: A read error is possible here, since a much larger clone lies one base away. The rearrangement joins TRBV29-1 to TRBJ2-1; possibly TRBD1 or TRBD2 for D (6 bases each). With the DNA end fitting TRBJ2-7 better, the J assignment may be wrong. Per the germline V gene, CDR1 is SQVTM and CDR2 is ANQGSEA. The CDR3 has 11 residues. The chain's CDR3 is CSVVGGGEQYF. CDR3 nucleotide sequence: TGCAGCGTTGTCGGAGGGGGCGAGCAGTACTTC.

The chain employs TRBV19 and TRBJ2-3; D is unresolved. This CDR3 comprises 13 residues. The germline gives CDR1 LNHDA, CDR2 SQIVND (reference sequence). V lost 7 bases and J 0 bases, leaving 8 bases between the germline ends. The CDR3 nucleotides are TGTGCCAGTAACTACGGCAGCACAGATACGCAGTATTTT. It codes for CASNYGSTDTQYF.

This clonotype showed up many times. The rearrangement uses TRBV7-9 and TRBJ2-1, with D unresolved. Trimming took 1 base from V and 7 from J, leaving 8 bases between them. The V gene's germline CDR1 is SEHNR and CDR2 FQNEAQ (reference sequence). The CDR3 extends over 13 amino acids. As DNA, the CDR3 is TGTGCCAGCAGCTTAGGGAACAGTAATGAGCAGTTCTTC. Translated, it gives CASSLGNSNEQFF.

This clonotype was detected ten times or more. The V call is TRBV24-1, the J call TRBJ2-3; D may be TRBD1 (6 bases). Germline V gene lookup returns CDR1 KGHDR and CDR2 SFDVKD. The CDR3 is made up of 16 amino acids. V lost 4 bases to trimming and J lost 1 base, with 14 bases between them. In DNA form, the CDR3 reads TGTGCCACCAGTGAAGACAGGTTAGAAGGCACAGATACGCAGTATTTT. Translation gives CATSEDRLEGTDTQYF.

This clonotype was seen only a few times. The chain couples TRBV4-3 to TRBJ2-5, with TRBD1 matching 11 bases. CDR1 and CDR2 from the germline V gene are LGHNA and YSLEER. The trim removed 0 bases at V and 5 bases at J, leaving 5 bases unmatched. There are 16 residues in the CDR3. This chain's CDR3 is CASSQDLGDRGETQYF. DNA of the CDR3: TGCGCCAGCAGCCAAGATTTGGGGGACAGGGGGGAGACCCAGTACTTC.

This chain uses TRBV6-5 with TRBJ2-7, with 8 bases matching TRBD2. CDR3 size: 15 residues. From germline, CDR1 is MNHEY and CDR2 SVGAGI. The J segment lost 4 bases and the V segment lost 3 bases, leaving 8 bases of the junction unmatched. CDR3 in amino acids: CASSYFAGGTYEQYF. The DNA for the CDR3 is TGTGCCAGCAGTTATTTCGCGGGGGGCACATACGAGCAGTACTTC.

This rearrangement joins TRBV28 to TRBJ2-3; D call uncertain. The ends were cut back, 1 base at V and 0 bases at J, with 8 bases in the middle. Germline V gene sequence: CDR1 MDHEN, CDR2 SYDVKM. The CDR3 loop spans 15 amino acids. The CDR3 coding sequence is TGTGCCAGCAGTTTATTCGCCCGTAGCACAGATACGCAGTATTTT. This codes for CASSLFARSTDTQYF.

CDR3 region: CASSPSGGTNTGELFF. CDR3 DNA: TGCGCCAGCAGCCCTAGTGGCGGGACGAACACCGGGGAGCTGTTTTTT. The chain combines TRBV4-3 with TRBJ2-2, with D possibly matching TRBD2 (6 bases). This CDR3 is built from 16 residues. Trimming pared 4 bases from V and 0 bases from J, leaving 12 bases between. The V gene's germline CDR1 is LGHNA and CDR2 YSLEER.

This clonotype came up a few times. This rearrangement joins TRBV7-9 to TRBJ2-1, with 9 bases lining up with TRBD2. The CDR3 has 17 amino acids. Germline V gives CDR1 SEHNR, CDR2 FQNEAQ (reference sequence). Trimming took 5 bases from V and 10 from J; bases not matched to a gene: 18. DNA for the CDR3: TGTGCCAGCAGCGCCCGGGTAGCGGGAGTTGGAGGAGAGGAGCAGTTCTTC. This sequence encodes CASSARVAGVGGEEQFF.

This clonotype has a handful of counts. The chain recombines TRBV4-1 with TRBJ2-4; D could derive from TRBD1 or TRBD2 (5 bases each). V lost 4 bases and J lost 3, with 10 bases in between. Germline CDR1 and CDR2: MGHRA and YSYEKL. The CDR3 is made up of 14 amino acids. DNA of the CDR3: TGCGCCAGCAGCCCTTGGGACGACAAAAACATTCAGTACTTC. Encoded protein: CASSPWDDKNIQYF.

The chain uses TRBV11-2 and TRBJ2-1; no reliable D call. Trimming cost V 0 bases and J 6 bases, with 6 bases left between them. Per germline, CDR1 SGHAT and CDR2 FQNNGV. The CDR3 has 13 amino acids. CDR3 in amino acids: CASSLEGINEQFF. In DNA form, the CDR3 reads TGTGCCAGCAGCTTAGAAGGGATCAATGAGCAGTTCTTC.

This clonotype was detected a few times. This chain connects TRBV6-1 to TRBJ1-6, with D unclear. Germline V CDR1 and CDR2: MNHNS, SASEGT. CDR3 length: 15 amino acids. The V end was cut by 6 bases, the J end by 6 bases, with 15 bases between. The CDR3 reads CASRKEGFGNSPLHF. CDR3 in DNA: TGTGCCAGCAGAAAAGAGGGTTTTGGTAATTCACCCCTCCACTTT.

A single count supports this clonotype. Being one base from a much bigger clone, this may be a read error. The genes are TRBV29-1 and TRBJ2-7, with TRBD2 matching over 13 bases. This CDR3 comprises 14 residues. Germline values: CDR1 SQVTM, CDR2 ANQGSEA. The CDR3 is CSATTSGGPYKQYF. The CDR3 nucleotides are TGCAGCGCCACGACTAGCGGGGGGCCCTACAAGCAGTACTTC.

This clonotype was picked up many times. In DNA, the CDR3 is TGCAGTGCTAGAGATACCGCGGGCCCCTACAATGAGCAGTTCTTC. Translating gives CSARDTAGPYNEQFF. The rearrangement links TRBV20-1 to TRBJ2-1; the D gene is possibly TRBD2 (5 bases). Trimming took 0 bases from V and 2 from J, leaving 11 bases between them. Germline lookup yields CDR1 DFQATT and CDR2 SNEGSKA (reference sequence). The CDR3 has 15 residues.

The CDR3 DNA follows: TGTGCCAGCACCCCGTGGGGGGAGGGCACAGATACGCAGTATTTT. Translating it yields CASTPWGEGTDTQYF. This chain links TRBV28 with TRBJ2-3; TRBD2 is a possible D gene (6 bases). The CDR3 length is 15 residues. Trimming shortened V by 7 bases and J by 1 base, and 15 bases separated the two germline ends. Germline CDR1 reads MDHEN; CDR2 reads SYDVKM.

V gene TRBV4-3 combines with J gene TRBJ1-1, with a tentative D call TRBD1 (5 bases). Germline-derived CDR1 and CDR2 are LGHNA and YSLEER. This CDR3 contains 14 residues. Trimming removed 3 bases at V and 8 bases at J, with 16 bases between. This chain's CDR3 is CASSQDPPGTEAFF. The DNA of the CDR3 is TGCGCCAGCAGCCAGGATCCGCCAGGGACCGAAGCTTTCTTT.

The chain couples TRBV11-2 to TRBJ2-7; tentatively, D is TRBD2 (6 bases). Trimming shortened V by 2 bases and J by 5 bases, and 7 bases separated the two germline ends. The CDR3 runs to 12 residues. CDR1 and CDR2 (germline): SGHAT, FQNNGV. The CDR3 protein is CASSLWGDEQYF. In DNA, the CDR3 is TGTGCCAGCAGCTTATGGGGGGACGAGCAGTACTTC.

This chain connects TRBV20-1 to TRBJ2-1; D remains ambiguous. V was clipped by 3 bases and J by 0 bases, with 3 bases between them. The germline V gene has CDR1 DFQATT and CDR2 SNEGSKA (reference sequence). The CDR3 loop spans 12 amino acids. CDR3: CSASSSYNEQFF. The CDR3, as DNA: TGCAGTGCTAGTAGCTCCTACAATGAGCAGTTCTTC.

This clonotype was seen more than once but under ten times. The J gene is TRBJ2-7, the V gene TRBV7-9; 9 bases are a match to TRBD1. J was trimmed by 3 bases and V by 4 bases; bases with no gene match: 10. Germline V lookup: CDR1 SEHNR, CDR2 FQNEAQ (reference sequence). This CDR3 comprises 16 residues. CDR3 amino acids: CASSSSGQGTYYEQYF. The CDR3 DNA is TGTGCCAGCAGCTCCTCCGGACAGGGGACATACTACGAGCAGTACTTC.

This rearrangement joins TRBV10-3 to TRBJ1-2; D is unclear. This CDR3 is 13 amino acids long. Trimming took off 2 bases at V and 3 bases at J, with 7 bases between the two ends. Germline assignment: CDR1 ENHRY and CDR2 SYGVKD. As DNA, the CDR3 is TGTGCCATCAGTGAGAGGGTATACTATGGCTACACCTTC. This gives the protein CAISERVYYGYTF.

The V gene is TRBV27, the J gene TRBJ2-2; D may be TRBD1 (5 bases). CDR3 size: 16 residues. V shed 1 base and J shed 0 bases, with 9 bases lying between them. Germline assignment: CDR1 MNHEY and CDR2 SMNVEV (reference sequence). CDR3 region: CASSLYQGANTGELFF. The DNA for the CDR3 is TGTGCCAGCAGTTTATATCAGGGCGCGAACACCGGGGAGCTGTTTTTT.

This clonotype was counted only a few times. The genes are TRBV10-3 and TRBJ2-2; TRBD2 agrees at 16 bases. The length of the CDR3 is 18 residues. V gave up 6 bases and J gave up 4 bases; unmatched junction bases: 8. Looked up from germline, CDR1 is ENHRY and CDR2 is SYGVKD. This CDR3 reads CAIRPGLAGGPSTGELFF. CDR3 in DNA: TGTGCCATCAGGCCGGGACTAGCGGGAGGGCCTAGCACCGGGGAGCTGTTTTTT.

This clonotype was picked up many times. The chain has TRBV27 and TRBJ2-1; 10 bases agree with TRBD2. The CDR3 runs 16 residues. V trimming: 0 bases; J trimming: 6 bases; junction bases outside the gene matches: 5. In germline, CDR1 is MNHEY, CDR2 SMNVEV (reference sequence). Here the CDR3 reads CASSLSLAGAFNEQFF. CDR3 bases: TGTGCCAGCAGTTTATCGCTAGCGGGGGCCTTCAATGAGCAGTTCTTC.

The rearrangement joins TRBV12-5 to TRBJ2-3; D perhaps matches TRBD1 (5 bases). The CDR3 has 14 residues. Per the germline V gene, CDR1 is LGHNT and CDR2 is FRNRAP. V lost 6 bases to trimming and J lost 2 bases, with 12 bases between them. In nucleotides, the CDR3 is TGTGCTAGTGGGCAGGGCGCCATCACAGATACGCAGTATTTT. This gives the protein CASGQGAITDTQYF.